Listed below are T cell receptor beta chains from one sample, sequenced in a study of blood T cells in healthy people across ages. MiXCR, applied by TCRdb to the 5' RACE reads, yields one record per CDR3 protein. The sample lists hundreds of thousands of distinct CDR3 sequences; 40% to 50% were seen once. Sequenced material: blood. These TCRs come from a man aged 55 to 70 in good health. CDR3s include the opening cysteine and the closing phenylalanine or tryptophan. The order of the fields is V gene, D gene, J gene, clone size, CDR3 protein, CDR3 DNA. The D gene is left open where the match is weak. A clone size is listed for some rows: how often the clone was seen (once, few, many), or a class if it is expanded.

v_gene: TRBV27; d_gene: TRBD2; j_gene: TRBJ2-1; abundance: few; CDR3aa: CASSPERGGRDEQFF; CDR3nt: TGTGCCAGCAGTCCAGAGCGGGGGGGCAGGGATGAGCAGTTCTTC
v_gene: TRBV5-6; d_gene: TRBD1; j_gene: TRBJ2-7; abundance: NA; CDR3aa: CASSLETGSSPQYF; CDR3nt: TGTGCCAGCAGCTTGGAGACAGGGTCGAGTCCCCAGTACTTC
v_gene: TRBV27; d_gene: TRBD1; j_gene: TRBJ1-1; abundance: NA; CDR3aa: CASSSRDSLNTEAFF; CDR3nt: TGTGCCAGCAGTTCCCGGGACAGCCTTAACACTGAAGCTTTCTTT
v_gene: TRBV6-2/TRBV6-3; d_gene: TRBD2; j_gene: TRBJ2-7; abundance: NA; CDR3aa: CASSTTSGSNYEQYF; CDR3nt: TGTGCCAGCAGTACCACTAGCGGGTCAAACTACGAGCAGTACTTC
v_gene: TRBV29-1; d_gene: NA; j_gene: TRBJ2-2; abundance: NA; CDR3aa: CSVDRGLKGELFF; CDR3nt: TGCAGCGTTGATCGGGGGCTAAAGGGGGAGCTGTTTTTT
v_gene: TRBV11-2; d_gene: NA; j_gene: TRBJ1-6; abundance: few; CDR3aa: CASSLESGSNSPLHF; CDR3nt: TGTGCCAGCAGCTTGGAAAGCGGGAGTAATTCACCCCTCCACTTT
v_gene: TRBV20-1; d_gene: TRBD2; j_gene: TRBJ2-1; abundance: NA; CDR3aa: CSARDPWTSGGNEQFF; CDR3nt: TGCAGTGCTAGAGACCCCTGGACTAGCGGGGGGAATGAGCAGTTCTTC
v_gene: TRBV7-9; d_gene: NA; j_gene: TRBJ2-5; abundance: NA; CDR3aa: CAGRDRKETQYF; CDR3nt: TGTGCCGGAAGAGACAGGAAAGAGACCCAGTACTTC
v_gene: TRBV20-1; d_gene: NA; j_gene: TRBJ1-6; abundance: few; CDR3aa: CSASPGGVSPLHF; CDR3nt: TGCAGTGCTAGCCCCGGGGGGGTTTCACCCCTCCACTTT
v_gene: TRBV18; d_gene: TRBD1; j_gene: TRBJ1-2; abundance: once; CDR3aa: CASSLGQGVDYGYTF; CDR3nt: TGTGCCAGCTCACTCGGACAGGGTGTAGACTATGGCTACACCTTC
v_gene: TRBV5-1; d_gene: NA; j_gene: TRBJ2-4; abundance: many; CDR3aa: CASSLAGYGNIQYF; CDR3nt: TGCGCCAGCAGCTTGGCGGGGTATGGTAACATTCAGTACTTC
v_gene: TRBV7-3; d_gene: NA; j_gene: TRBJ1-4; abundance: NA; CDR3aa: CASSLKVRATRGRSNEKLFF; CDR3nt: TGTGCCAGCAGCTTAAAGGTGCGGGCCACGCGGGGGAGGTCTAATGAAAAACTGTTTTTT
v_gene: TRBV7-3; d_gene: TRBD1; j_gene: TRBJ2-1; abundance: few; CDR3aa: CASSPGGSHNEQFF; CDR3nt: TGTGCCAGCAGCCCAGGGGGTTCCCACAATGAGCAGTTCTTC
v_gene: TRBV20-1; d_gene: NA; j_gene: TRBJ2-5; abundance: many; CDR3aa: CSALPGRQETQYF; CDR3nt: TGCAGTGCCCTACCGGGGCGGCAAGAGACCCAGTACTTC
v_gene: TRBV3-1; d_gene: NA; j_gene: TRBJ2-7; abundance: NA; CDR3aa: CASSQFGGRSYEQYF; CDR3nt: TGTGCCAGCAGCCAATTCGGGGGGCGCTCCTACGAGCAGTACTTC
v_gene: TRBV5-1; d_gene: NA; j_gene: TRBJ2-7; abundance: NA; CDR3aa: CARQTGSSYNEQYF; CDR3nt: TGCGCCCGCCAAACTGGGAGCTCCTACAATGAGCAGTACTTC
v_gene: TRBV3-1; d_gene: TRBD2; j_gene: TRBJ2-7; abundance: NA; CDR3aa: CASSPTSGGASYEQYF; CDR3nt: TGTGCCAGCAGCCCGACTAGCGGGGGGGCGTCCTACGAGCAGTACTTC
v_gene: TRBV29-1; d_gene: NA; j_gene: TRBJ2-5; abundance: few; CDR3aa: CSVYMANSLNEQYF; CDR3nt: TGCAGCGTCTATATGGCGAATAGCCTCAATGAGCAGTACTTC
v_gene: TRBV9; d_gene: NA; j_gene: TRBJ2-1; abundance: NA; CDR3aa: CASSVLGGAHNEQFF; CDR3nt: TGTGCCAGCAGCGTCCTAGGGGGGGCCCACAATGAGCAGTTCTTC
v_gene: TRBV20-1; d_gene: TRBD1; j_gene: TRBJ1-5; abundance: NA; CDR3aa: CSAPNRGSNQPQHF; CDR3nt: TGCAGTGCTCCGAACAGGGGAAGCAATCAGCCCCAGCATTTT
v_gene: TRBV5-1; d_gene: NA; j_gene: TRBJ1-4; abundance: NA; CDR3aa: CASSLGRTNEKLFF; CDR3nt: TGCGCCAGCAGCTTGGGTAGAACTAATGAAAAACTGTTTTTT
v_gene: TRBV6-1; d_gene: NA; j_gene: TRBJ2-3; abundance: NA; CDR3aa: CAGSRKSWQGPLRTDTQYF; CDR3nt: TGTGCCGGCAGCCGAAAATCCTGGCAGGGCCCCCTTCGCACAGATACGCAGTATTTT
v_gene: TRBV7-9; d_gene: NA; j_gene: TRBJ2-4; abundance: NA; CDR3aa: CASSLGLYVEQYF; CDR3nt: TGTGCCAGCAGCTTAGGGCTGTACGTGGAGCAGTACTTC
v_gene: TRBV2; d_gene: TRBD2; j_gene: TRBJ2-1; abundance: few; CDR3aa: CASGTSGGGREQFF; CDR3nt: TGTGCCAGCGGGACTAGCGGGGGGGGACGAGAGCAGTTCTTC
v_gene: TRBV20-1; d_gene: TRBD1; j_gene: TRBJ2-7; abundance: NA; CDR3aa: CSAKDPRGKNGQYF; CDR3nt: TGCAGTGCTAAAGATCCCAGGGGGAAGAACGGGCAGTACTTC
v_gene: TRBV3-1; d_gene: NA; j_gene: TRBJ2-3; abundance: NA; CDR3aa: CASSQAGIITDTQYF; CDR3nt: TGTGCCAGCAGCCAAGCGGGCATAATCACAGATACGCAGTATTTT
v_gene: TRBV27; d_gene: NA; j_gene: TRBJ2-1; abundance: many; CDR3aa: CASRQGLGEQFF; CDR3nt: TGTGCCAGCAGACAGGGTTTGGGTGAGCAGTTCTTC
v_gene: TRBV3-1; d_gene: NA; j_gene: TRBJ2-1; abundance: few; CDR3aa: CASSPQEIGYNEQFF; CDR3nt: TGTGCCAGCAGCCCCCAGGAAATTGGATACAATGAGCAGTTCTTC
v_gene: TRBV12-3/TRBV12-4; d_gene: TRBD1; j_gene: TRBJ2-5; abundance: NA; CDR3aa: CASSLAPGTGEETQYF; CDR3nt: TGTGCCAGCAGTTTAGCACCCGGGACAGGGGAAGAGACCCAGTACTTC
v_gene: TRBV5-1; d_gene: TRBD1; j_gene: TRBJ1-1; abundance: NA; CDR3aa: CASSQPGQGATEAFF; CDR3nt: TGCGCCAGCAGCCAGCCGGGACAGGGGGCCACTGAAGCTTTCTTT
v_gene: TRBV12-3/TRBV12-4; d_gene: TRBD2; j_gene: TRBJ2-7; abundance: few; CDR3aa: CASQVMLAGNYEQYF; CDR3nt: TGTGCCAGCCAGGTGATGCTAGCGGGGAACTACGAGCAGTACTTC
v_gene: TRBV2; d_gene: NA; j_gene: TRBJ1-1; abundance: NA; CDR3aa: CASSKSGGTEAFF; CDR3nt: TGTGCCAGCAGTAAGTCGGGAGGCACTGAAGCTTTCTTT
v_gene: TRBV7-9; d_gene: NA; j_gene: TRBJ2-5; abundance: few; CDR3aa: CASRPGQQETQYF; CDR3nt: TGTGCCAGCAGGCCAGGACAGCAAGAGACCCAGTACTTC
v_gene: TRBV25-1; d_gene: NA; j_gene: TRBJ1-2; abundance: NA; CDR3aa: CASSERGRTNYGYTF; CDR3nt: TGTGCCAGCAGTGAGCGGGGCAGGACAAACTATGGCTACACCTTC
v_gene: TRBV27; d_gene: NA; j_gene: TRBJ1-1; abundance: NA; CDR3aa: CASSLGGVAFF; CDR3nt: TGTGCCAGCAGTTTGGGGGGGGTAGCTTTCTTT
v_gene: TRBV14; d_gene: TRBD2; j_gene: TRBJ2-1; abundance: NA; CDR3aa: CASSQEGLAGGPKQFF; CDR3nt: TGTGCCAGCAGCCAAGAAGGCCTAGCGGGGGGTCCGAAGCAGTTCTTC
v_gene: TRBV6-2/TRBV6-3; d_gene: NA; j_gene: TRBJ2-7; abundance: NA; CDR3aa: CASVNEDKAYEQYF; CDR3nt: TGTGCCAGCGTCAATGAGGACAAAGCCTACGAGCAGTACTTC
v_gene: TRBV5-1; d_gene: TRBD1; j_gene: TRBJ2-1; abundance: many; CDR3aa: CASSRTGALEQFF; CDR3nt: TGCGCCAGCAGCCGGACAGGGGCCCTTGAGCAGTTCTTC
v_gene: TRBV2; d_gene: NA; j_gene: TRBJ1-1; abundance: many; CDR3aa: CASSLGENTEAFF; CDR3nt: TGTGCCAGCAGTCTCGGGGAGAACACTGAAGCTTTCTTT
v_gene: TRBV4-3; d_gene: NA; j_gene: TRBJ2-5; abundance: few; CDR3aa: CASSQDVGMGTQYF; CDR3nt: TGCGCCAGCAGCCAAGATGTAGGGATGGGGACCCAGTACTTC
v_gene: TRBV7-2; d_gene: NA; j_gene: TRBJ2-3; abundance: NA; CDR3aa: CASSLDLAYTQYF; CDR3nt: TGTGCCAGCAGCTTAGACTTAGCGTATACGCAGTATTTT
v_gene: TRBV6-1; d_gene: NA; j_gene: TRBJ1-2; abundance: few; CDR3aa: CASRKTRAGNYGYTF; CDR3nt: TGTGCCAGCAGGAAGACCAGGGCGGGGAACTATGGCTACACCTTC
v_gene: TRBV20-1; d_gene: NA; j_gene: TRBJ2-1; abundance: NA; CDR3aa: CSARDPRVVGGGDDEQFF; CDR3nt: TGCAGTGCTAGAGATCCCAGAGTAGTTGGAGGGGGAGACGATGAGCAGTTCTTC
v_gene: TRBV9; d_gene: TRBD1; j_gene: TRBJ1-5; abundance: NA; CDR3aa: CASSGDRGGQPQHF; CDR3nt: TGTGCCAGCAGCGGGGACAGGGGAGGTCAGCCCCAGCATTTT